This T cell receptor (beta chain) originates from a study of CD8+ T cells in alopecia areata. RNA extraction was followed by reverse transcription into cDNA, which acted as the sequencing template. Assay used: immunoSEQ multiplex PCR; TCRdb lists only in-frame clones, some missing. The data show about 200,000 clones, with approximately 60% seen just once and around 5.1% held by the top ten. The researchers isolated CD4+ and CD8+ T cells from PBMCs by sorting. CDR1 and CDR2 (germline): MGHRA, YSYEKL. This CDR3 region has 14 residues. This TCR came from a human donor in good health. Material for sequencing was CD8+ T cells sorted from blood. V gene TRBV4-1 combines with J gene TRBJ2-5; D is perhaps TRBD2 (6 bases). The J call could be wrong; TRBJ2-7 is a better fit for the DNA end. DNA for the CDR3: TGCGCCAGCAGCCAAGATATGGAGGGGAACGAGCAGTACTTC. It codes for CASSQDMEGNEQYF.